This is a list of T cell receptor beta chains from one sample in a study of technical replicates of blood from a handful of donors. The protocol was immunoSEQ multiplex PCR, while the TCRdb copy is restricted to in-frame clones and leaves out a portion. The sample lists fewer than 90,000 clones; over 90% were seen once. The sequenced sample consisted of T cells isolated from PBMCs. The receptors stem from a human donor in good health. The CDR3 runs from the conserved cysteine through the conserved F or W. The D gene is left open where the match is weak.

D	length	V	J	CDR3	DNA
-	12	TRBV19	TRBJ1-2	CASSSGLYGYTF	TGTGCCAGTAGTTCCGGTCTGTATGGCTACACCTTC
TRBD2	19	TRBV5-1	TRBJ2-1	CASSLAGTSGPYNSNEQFF	TGCGCCAGCAGCTTGGCCGGGACTAGCGGGCCCTATAATAGTAATGAGCAGTTCTTC
-	14	TRBV10-3	TRBJ2-2	CATQGVRGTGELFF	TGTGCCACTCAAGGGGTTCGCGGCACCGGGGAGCTGTTTTTT
TRBD1	14	TRBV6-6	TRBJ1-1	CASREDRAGTEAFF	TGTGCCAGCAGAGAGGACAGGGCGGGAACTGAAGCTTTCTTT
-	12	TRBV7-9	TRBJ2-7	CASGGSSYEQYF	TGTGCCAGCGGTGGGAGCTCCTACGAGCAGTACTTC
TRBD1	13	TRBV6-5	TRBJ2-7	CATQDRDSYEQYF	TGTGCCACCCAAGACAGGGACTCCTACGAGCAGTACTTC
TRBD2	16	TRBV9	TRBJ2-2	CASSGGGSGVTGELFF	TGTGCCAGCAGCGGCGGGGGTAGCGGGGTAACCGGGGAGCTGTTTTTT
TRBD1	16	TRBV29-1	TRBJ1-1	CSAEKGGSSGGTEAFF	TGCAGCGCAGAAAAAGGGGGCTCGTCCGGTGGGACTGAAGCTTTCTTT
TRBD2	18	TRBV4-2	TRBJ2-3	CASSLNNWTSGVPDTQYF	TGTGCCAGCAGCCTGAATAATTGGACTAGCGGGGTCCCAGATACGCAGTATTTT
TRBD1	13	TRBV27	TRBJ1-5	CASKGAINQPQHF	TGTGCCAGCAAGGGGGCTATCAATCAGCCCCAGCATTTT